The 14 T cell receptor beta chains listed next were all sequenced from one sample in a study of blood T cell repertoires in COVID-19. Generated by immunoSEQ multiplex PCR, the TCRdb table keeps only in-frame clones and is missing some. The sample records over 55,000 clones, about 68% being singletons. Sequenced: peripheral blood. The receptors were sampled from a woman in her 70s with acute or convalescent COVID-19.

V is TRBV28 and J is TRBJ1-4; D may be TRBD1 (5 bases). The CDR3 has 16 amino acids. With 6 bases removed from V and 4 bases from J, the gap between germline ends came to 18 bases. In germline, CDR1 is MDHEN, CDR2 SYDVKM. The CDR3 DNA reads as TGTGCCAGCAGCCGACCCGGGGGGAGTTATAATGAAAAACTGTTTTTT. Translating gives CASSRPGGSYNEKLFF.

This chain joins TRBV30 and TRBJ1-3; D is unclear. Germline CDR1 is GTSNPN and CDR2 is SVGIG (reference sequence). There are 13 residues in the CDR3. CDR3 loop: CAQAGTSGNTIYF. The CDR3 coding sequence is TGTGCTCAAGCAGGAACCTCTGGAAACACCATATATTTT.

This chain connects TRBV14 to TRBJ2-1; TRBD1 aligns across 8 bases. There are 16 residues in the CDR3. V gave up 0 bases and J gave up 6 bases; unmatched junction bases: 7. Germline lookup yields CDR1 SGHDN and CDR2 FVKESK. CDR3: CASSQDGGQGSNEQFF. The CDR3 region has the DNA TGTGCCAGCAGCCAAGATGGAGGACAGGGATCCAATGAGCAGTTCTTC.

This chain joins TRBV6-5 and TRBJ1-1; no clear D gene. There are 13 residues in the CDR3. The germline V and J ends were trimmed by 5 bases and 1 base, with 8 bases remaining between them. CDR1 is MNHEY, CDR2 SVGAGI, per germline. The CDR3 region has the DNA TGTGCCAGCAGTCCCCGCGCGAACACTGAAGCTTTCTTT. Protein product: CASSPRANTEAFF.

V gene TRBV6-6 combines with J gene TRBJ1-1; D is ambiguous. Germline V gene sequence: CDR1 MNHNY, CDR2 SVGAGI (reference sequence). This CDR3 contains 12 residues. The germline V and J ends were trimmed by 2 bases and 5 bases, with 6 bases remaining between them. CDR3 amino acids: CASSYERTEAFF. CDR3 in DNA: TGTGCCAGCAGTTACGAGAGGACTGAAGCTTTCTTT.

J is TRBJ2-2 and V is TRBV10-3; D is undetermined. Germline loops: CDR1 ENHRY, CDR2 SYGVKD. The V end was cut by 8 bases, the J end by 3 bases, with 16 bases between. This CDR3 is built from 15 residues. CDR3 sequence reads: CAISPAGLDTGELFF. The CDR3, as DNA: TGTGCCATCTCCCCCGCAGGCTTGGACACCGGGGAGCTGTTTTTT.

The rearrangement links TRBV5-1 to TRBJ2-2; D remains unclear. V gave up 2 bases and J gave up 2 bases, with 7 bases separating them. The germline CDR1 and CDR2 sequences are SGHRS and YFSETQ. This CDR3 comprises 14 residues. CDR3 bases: TGCGCCAGCAGCTTCGCCAGAAACACCGGGGAGCTGTTTTTT. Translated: CASSFARNTGELFF.

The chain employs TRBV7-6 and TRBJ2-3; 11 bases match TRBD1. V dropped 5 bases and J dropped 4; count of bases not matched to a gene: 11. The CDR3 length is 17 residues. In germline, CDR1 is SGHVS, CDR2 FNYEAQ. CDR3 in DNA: TGTGCCAGCAGCGGAGAAAGGACAGGGGGCTCTGCAGATACGCAGTATTTT. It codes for CASSGERTGGSADTQYF. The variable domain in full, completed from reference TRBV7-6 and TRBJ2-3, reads GAGVSQSPRYKVTKRGQDVALRCDPISGHVSLYWYRQALGQGPEFLTYFNYEAQQDKSGLPNDRFSAERPEGSISTLTIQRTEQRDSAMYRCASSGERTGGSADTQYFGPGTRLTVL.

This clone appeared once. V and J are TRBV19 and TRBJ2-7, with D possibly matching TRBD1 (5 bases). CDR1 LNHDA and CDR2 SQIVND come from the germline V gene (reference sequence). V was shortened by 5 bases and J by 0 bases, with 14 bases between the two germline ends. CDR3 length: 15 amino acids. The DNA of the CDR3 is TGTGCCAGTAGTCCTAAGACAGCAGGCTCCTACGAGCAGTACTTC. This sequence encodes CASSPKTAGSYEQYF.

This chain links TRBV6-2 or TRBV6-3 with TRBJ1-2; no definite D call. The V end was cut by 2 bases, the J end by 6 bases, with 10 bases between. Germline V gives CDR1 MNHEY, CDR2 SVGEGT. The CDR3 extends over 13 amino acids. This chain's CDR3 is CASSYNRQNGYTF. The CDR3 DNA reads TGTGCCAGCAGTTACAATAGACAAAATGGCTACACCTTC.

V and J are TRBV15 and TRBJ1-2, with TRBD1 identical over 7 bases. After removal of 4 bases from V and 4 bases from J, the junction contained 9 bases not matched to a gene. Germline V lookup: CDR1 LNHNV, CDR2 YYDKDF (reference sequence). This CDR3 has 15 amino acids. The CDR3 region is CATSTGQDQLYGYTF. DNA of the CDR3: TGTGCCACCAGCACCGGACAGGATCAACTCTATGGCTACACCTTC.

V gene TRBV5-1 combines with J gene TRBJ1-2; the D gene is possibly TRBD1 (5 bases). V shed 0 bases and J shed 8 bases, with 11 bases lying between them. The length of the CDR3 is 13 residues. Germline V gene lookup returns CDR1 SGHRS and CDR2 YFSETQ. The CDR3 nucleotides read TGCGCCAGCAGCTTGGAAGGGGCCGAGGGCTACACCTTC. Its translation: CASSLEGAEGYTF.

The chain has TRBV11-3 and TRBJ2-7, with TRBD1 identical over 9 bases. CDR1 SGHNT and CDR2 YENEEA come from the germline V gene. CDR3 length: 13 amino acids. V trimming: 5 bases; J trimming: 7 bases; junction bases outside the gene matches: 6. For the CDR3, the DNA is TGTGCCAGCAGCCGGGACAGGGCGGGGGAGCAGTACTTC. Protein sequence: CASSRDRAGEQYF.

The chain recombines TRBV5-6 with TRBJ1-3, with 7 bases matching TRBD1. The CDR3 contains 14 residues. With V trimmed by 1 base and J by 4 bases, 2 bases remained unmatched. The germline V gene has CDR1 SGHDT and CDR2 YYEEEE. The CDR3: CASSLPGGGNTIYF. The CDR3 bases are TGTGCCAGCAGCTTGCCAGGGGGAGGAAACACCATATATTTT.